The clone carrying this TCR beta chain was seen once. TCRdb's table, derived via immunoSEQ multiplex PCR, lists solely in-frame clones and lacks some. The sample yields about 150,000 clones, roughly nine tenths seen once. V gave up 3 bases and J gave up 6 bases; unmatched junction bases: 1. This CDR3 has 14 residues. Germline V gene sequence: CDR1 KGHSH, CDR2 LQKENI. This specimen belongs to a study of blood T cell repertoires in COVID-19. V and J are TRBV18 and TRBJ2-1, with 11 bases lining up with TRBD1. Sequenced input: peripheral blood. This sequence was found in a human donor in a cohort sampled during active COVID-19. The CDR3 DNA is TGTGCCAGCTCACCCGGGACAGGGGGCAATGAGCAGTTCTTC. Its protein is CASSPGTGGNEQFF.